The clone carrying this T cell receptor beta chain was counted ten times or more. The antigen remains undetermined. This CDR3 is built from 15 residues. Trimming left V 1 base short and J 4 bases short, with 10 bases between. Germline V CDR1 and CDR2: SGHAT, FQNNGV. This sample stems from a study of identical twins. The study's findings and limits: Zero-insertion analyses could be partly confounded by invariant MAIT and iNKT cells. Some out-of-frame alpha sequences were shared by twins, and these showed excess low generation probability.

Each CDR3 protein gets one entry after TCRdb re-called the 5' RACE reads with MiXCR. The sample has 310,000 or so distinct CDR3 sequences; about 8.3% are singletons. The same sample was also used in a study of yellow fever vaccine responses in identical twins. This second report adds: On the reported evidence, twins' vaccine T cell responses seemed partly convergent and partly personalized.

This sequence originates from a woman aged 18 to 35 in good health. Material: memory (CD45RO+) T cells sorted from blood. The V call is TRBV11-2, the J call TRBJ2-2, with D maybe TRBD1 (5 bases). This chain's CDR3 is CASSLVRAITGELFF. CDR3 sequence (DNA): TGTGCCAGCAGCTTAGTCAGGGCGATCACCGGGGAGCTGTTTTTT.